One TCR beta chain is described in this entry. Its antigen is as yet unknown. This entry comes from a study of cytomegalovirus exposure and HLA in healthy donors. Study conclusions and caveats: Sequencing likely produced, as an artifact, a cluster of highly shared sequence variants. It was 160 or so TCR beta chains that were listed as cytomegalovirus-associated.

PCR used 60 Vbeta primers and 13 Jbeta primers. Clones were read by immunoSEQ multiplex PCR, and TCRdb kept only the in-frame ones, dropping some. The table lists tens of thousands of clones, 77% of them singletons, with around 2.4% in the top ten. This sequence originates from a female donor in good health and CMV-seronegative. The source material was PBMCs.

The CDR3 DNA is TGTGCCAGCAGCAAATATAACAATGAGCAGTTCTTC. Its translation is CASSKYNNEQFF. This chain joins TRBV7-2 and TRBJ2-1; D remains unclear. Looked up from germline, CDR1 is SGHTA and CDR2 is FQGNSA. Deletions cut 5 bases from V and 5 bases from J, with 7 bases between. The CDR3 consists of 12 residues.